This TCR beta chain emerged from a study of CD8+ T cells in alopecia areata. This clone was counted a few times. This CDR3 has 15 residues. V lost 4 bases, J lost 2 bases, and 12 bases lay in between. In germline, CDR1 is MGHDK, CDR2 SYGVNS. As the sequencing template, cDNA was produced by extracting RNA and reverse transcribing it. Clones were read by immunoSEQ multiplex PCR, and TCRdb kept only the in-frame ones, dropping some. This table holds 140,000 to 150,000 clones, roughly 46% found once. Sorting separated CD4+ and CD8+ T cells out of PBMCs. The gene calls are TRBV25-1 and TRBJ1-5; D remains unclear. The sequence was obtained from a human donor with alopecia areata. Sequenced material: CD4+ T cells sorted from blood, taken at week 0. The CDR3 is CASSAAGGGNQPQHF. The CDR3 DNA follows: TGTGCCAGCAGTGCGGCGGGTGGCGGCAATCAGCCCCAGCATTTT.